This section outlines one TCR beta chain sequence together with its context. This clonotype appeared a few times. This receptor's antigen is unknown. Base qualities are not at hand, and no much larger clone is one base apart. TCR beta CDR3 regions were amplified from RNA transcripts. The first round of RT-PCR for the TCR CDR3 was performed with the HTBI primer set and the Qiagen OneStep RT-PCR kit. Libraries were constructed in a second round of multiplex PCR, after which size selection and purification were performed. Paired-end sequencing of the libraries was performed with 100 bp reads on an Illumina HiSeq2000. As for the original processing: SOAPnuke was used to process the raw data, with reads discarded if the reads contained adapters or uncalled bases, had a mean Phred below 15, or lacked an exact constant-primer or identifier match. COPE v1.2.5 was used to merge high-quality paired reads, and clonotypes were defined as unique nucleotide sequences. MiTCR v1.1 was used to align the clonotypes against IMGT TRBV, TRBD and TRBJ reference segments. The analysis was restricted to V-J combinations with a frequency above 0.0001, which together covered 99% to 99.2% of the repertoires. A TCS score was defined as the ratio between F50 (clonal expansion) and ExV (chaos), using BLOSUM62-based TCRdist between CDR3 peptides within each V-J. Welch's t-statistics and random forest reduced 514 V-J features to roughly 13, which were used in a naive Bayes classifier (R e1071). The raw public data were reprocessed by TCRdb itself: fastp quality trimming at Q25, MiXCR clonotype calling, in-frame beta chains only. Each CDR3 protein gets just one entry, which takes the most common genes and DNA from the rows behind it. In this record, the V and J calls reflect TCRdb's handling and not the investigators' own analysis. The sample yields a few hundred thousand distinct CDR3 sequences; around 15% were counted once. The ten biggest clones cover about 15% of the sample.

These data belong to a study of T cells in Graves' hyperthyroidism and ophthalmopathy (dated by TCRdb to about 2019). In the study overall: Peripheral blood was sampled at the time of initial diagnosis, prior to any treatment. A discovery cohort of around 100 patients, roughly 45 with Graves' ophthalmopathy and about 58 with stable Graves' hyperthyroidism, was used to find distinguishing TCR V-J signatures. Whether ophthalmopathy could be predicted prospectively was tested in an independent validation cohort made up of 18 to 20 hyperthyroidism patients plus 17 patients who later progressed to ophthalmopathy. For training and testing, the roughly 97 patients in the discovery cohort were randomly divided in a 7:3 ratio. In about 6 Graves' hyperthyroidism patients, the study also compared T-cell repertoires from thyroid tissue with T-cell repertoires from blood. Once sampling was done, hyperthyroidism patients were given methimazole at a starting dose of 30 mg daily, whereas ophthalmopathy patients were given high-dose intravenous methylprednisolone. The paper describes TCR Vbeta CDR3 sequencing of 120 to 150 peripheral blood samples, made up of 43 ophthalmopathy patients, approximately 73 hyperthyroidism patients and 17 progressor patients.

Overall study outcomes, separate from this receptor: During validation, the model predicted progression to ophthalmopathy a median of around 6 months ahead of onset, with almost 71% sensitivity and 72.22% specificity. Most expanded thyroid clonotypes (frequency above 0.001) were also found in blood, which suggests that blood repertoires may mirror thyroid immune responses. Ophthalmopathy was separated from stable hyperthyroidism by a 13 V-J signature model, with 87.88% sensitivity and about 81% specificity obtained in cross-validation and 80%/75% obtained in testing. Sample size was not statistically predetermined, and blinding of investigators to group allocation was not performed.

Stable Graves' hyperthyroidism was defined as the absence of progression to ophthalmopathy over 18 months of follow-up. Hyperthyroidism patients were newly diagnosed, with disease duration under 2 months, and aged 18 to 65 years. Exclusion was applied to patients with uncontrolled infections, other autoimmune diseases, pregnancy or lactation. Diagnoses relied on clinical symptoms, serum thyroxine and TRAb, thyroid ultrasound and orbital computed tomography. PBMCs were separated from over 9 ml of fresh peripheral blood using Ficoll-Paque density gradient centrifugation. Total RNA was extracted using Trizol reagent, and RNA quality was assessed on an Agilent 2100 Bioanalyzer. Trimming takes 0 bases from V and 6 bases from J, and the germline ends sit 5 bases apart. Sequences ENHRY (CDR1) and SYGVKD (CDR2) are obtained from the germline V gene. From the cysteine through the phenylalanine, the CDR3 covers 13 amino acids. Only the CDR3 DNA is retained, 39 bases long and in frame from the first base.

This receptor was obtained from a woman aged 40 to 50 with Graves' hyperthyroidism. The sequencing sample was made of blood. The chain employs TRBV10-3 and TRBJ2-2; TRBD1 might be the D gene, on 5 matching bases. The sequenced DNA: TGTGCCATCAGTGAGTCCAGGGCCGGGGAGCTGTTTTTT. Its translation is CAISESRAGELFF.